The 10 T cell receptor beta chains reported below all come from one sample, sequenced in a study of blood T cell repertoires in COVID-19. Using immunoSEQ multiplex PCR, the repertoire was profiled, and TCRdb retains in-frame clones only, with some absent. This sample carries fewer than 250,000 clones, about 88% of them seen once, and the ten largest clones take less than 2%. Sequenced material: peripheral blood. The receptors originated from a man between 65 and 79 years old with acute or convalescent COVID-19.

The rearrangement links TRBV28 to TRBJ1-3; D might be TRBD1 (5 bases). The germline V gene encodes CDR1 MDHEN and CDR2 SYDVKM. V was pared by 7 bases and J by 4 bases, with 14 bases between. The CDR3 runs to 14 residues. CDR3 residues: CASTPGTQGNTIYF. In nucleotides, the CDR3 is TGTGCCAGCACTCCAGGGACTCAAGGAAACACCATATATTTT.

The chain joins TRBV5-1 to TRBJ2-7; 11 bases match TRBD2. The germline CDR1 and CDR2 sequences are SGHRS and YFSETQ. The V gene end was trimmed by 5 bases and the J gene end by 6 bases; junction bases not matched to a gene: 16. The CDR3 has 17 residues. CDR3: CASRDLAGGGSSGEQYF. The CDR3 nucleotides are TGCGCCAGCAGAGACCTAGCGGGAGGAGGTAGTTCGGGCGAGCAGTACTTC.

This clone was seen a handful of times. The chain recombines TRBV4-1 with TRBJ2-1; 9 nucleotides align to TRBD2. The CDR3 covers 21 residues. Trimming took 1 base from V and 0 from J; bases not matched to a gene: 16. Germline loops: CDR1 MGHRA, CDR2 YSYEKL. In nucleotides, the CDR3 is TGCGCCAGCAGCCAAGTTCGCCTGGGACTAGCATCGTTCAGCTCCTACAATGAGCAGTTCTTC. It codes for CASSQVRLGLASFSSYNEQFF.

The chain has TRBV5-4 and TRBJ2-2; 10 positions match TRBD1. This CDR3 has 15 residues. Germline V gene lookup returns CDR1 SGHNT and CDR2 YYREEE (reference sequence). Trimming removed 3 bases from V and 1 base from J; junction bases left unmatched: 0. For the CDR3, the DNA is TGTGCCAGCAGCTGGGACAGGGGGAACACCGGGGAGCTGTTTTTT. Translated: CASSWDRGNTGELFF.

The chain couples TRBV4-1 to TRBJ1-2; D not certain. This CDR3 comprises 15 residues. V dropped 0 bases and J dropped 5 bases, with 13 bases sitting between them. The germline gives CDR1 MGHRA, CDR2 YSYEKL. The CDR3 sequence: CASSQDAAPMYGYTF. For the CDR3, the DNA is TGCGCCAGCAGCCAAGATGCGGCTCCGATGTATGGCTACACCTTC.

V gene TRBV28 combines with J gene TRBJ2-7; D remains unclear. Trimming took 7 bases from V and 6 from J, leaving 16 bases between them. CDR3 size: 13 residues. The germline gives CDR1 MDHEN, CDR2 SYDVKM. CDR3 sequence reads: CASTKHRVGEQYF. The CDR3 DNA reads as TGTGCCAGCACCAAACACCGGGTGGGCGAGCAGTACTTC.

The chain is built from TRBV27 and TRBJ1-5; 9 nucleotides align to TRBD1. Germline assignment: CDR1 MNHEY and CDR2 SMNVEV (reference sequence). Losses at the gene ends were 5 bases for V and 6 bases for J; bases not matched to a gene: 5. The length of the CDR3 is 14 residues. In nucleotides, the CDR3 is TGTGCCAGCAGTCTACAGGGGGCGGTTCAGCCCCAGCATTTT. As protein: CASSLQGAVQPQHF.

The CDR3 here is CASGPFYGYTF. The CDR3 DNA follows: TGTGCCAGTGGGCCGTTTTATGGCTACACCTTC. V usage is TRBV19 and J usage is TRBJ1-2; D unresolved. Trimming shortened V by 8 bases and J by 5 bases, and 9 bases separated the two germline ends. This CDR3 region has 11 residues. The V gene's germline CDR1 is LNHDA and CDR2 SQIVND (reference sequence).

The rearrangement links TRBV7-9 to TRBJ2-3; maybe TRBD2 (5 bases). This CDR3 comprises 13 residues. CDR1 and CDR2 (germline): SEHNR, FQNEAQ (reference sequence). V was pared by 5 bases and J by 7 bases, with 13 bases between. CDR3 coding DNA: TGTGCCAGCAGCCAAGACGGGATCTATACGCAGTATTTT. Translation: CASSQDGIYTQYF.

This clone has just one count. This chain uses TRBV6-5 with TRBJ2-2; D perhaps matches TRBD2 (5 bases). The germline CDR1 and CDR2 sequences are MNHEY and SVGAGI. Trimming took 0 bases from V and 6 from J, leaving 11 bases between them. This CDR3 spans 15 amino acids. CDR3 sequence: CASSYSRLASGELFF. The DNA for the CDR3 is TGTGCCAGCAGTTACTCGAGGCTAGCATCCGGGGAGCTGTTTTTT.